This T cell receptor (beta chain) was obtained from a study of molecular identifiers for immune sequencing clone quantification. Findings and caveats of the study: The share of molecules held by clones above 20 RNA copies was over 98% in effector cells and under 1% in naive cells.

In germline, CDR1 is GTSNPN, CDR2 SVGIG (reference sequence). CDR3 size: 15 residues. Trimming cost V 4 bases and J 6 bases, with 19 bases left between them. Worth noting for this clonotype: Its antigen remains unknown.

TCR libraries were built in bulk with a published protocol and specific TCR primers. TCRdb reprocessed the PCR reads via MiXCR and lists one record per CDR3 protein. The sample has 40,000 to 50,000 distinct CDR3 sequences; about a fifth are singletons. This sequence was found in a human donor in good health. Some libraries in this study had Jurkat cell RNA spiked in. This chain uses TRBV30 with TRBJ1-5; possible D gene TRBD1, 5 bases. Sequencing input: naive CD8+ T cells from blood, with Jurkat cell RNA spiked in. The sample's subset: FACS-sorted CD8+CD4-CCR7+CD45RA+ naive T cells. The CDR3 reads CAWNIGTTPGQPQHF. DNA of the CDR3: TGTGCCTGGAACATAGGGACGACGCCGGGTCAGCCCCAGCATTTT.